This is a list of T cell receptor beta chains from one sample in a study of blood T cell repertoires in COVID-19. Data came from immunoSEQ multiplex PCR; TCRdb stores just in-frame clones and leaves some out. The profile shows approximately 200,000 clones, approximately 83% of them singletons. The sequencing input was PBMCs or T cells enriched from blood (not recorded which). These receptors all come from a woman aged 40 to 49 with acute COVID-19. Each CDR3 is given with its conserved first and last residue. Each record gives: V gene, clone size, D gene, J gene, CDR3 protein, CDR3 DNA. A D gene is named only where the DNA matches it firmly. Clone size, where shown, is once, few, many, or a class for clones that have expanded.

>TRBV5-1|.|.|TRBJ2-7
CASSLWGAYEQYF
TGCGCCAGCAGCTTATGGGGGGCCTACGAGCAGTACTTC
>TRBV7-2|.|TRBD2|TRBJ2-1
CASSFGGTSSGEQFF
TGTGCCAGCAGCTTTGGGGGGACTAGCAGTGGTGAGCAGTTCTTC
>TRBV4-1|.|TRBD1|TRBJ2-7
CASSQTTGGHEQYF
TGCGCCAGCAGCCAAACGACAGGGGGTCACGAGCAGTACTTC
>TRBV27|.|TRBD1|TRBJ1-5
CASSLTGNQPQHF
TGTGCCAGCAGTTTGACAGGGAATCAGCCCCAGCATTTT
>TRBV19|.|TRBD1|TRBJ1-4
CASSISGQGEKLFF
TGTGCCAGTAGTATATCGGGACAGGGTGAAAAACTGTTTTTT
>TRBV19|.|.|TRBJ1-2
CASSTSNKRGYTF
TGTGCCAGTAGTACCTCAAATAAGCGGGGCTACACCTTC
>TRBV11-2|.|.|TRBJ1-6
CASSRESSPLHF
TGTGCCAGCAGCAGGGAGAGTTCACCCCTCCACTTT
>TRBV7-7|.|TRBD1|TRBJ2-7
CASSLGDRSYEQYF
TGTGCCAGCAGCTTAGGGGACAGGAGTTACGAGCAGTACTTC
>TRBV6-4|.|TRBD1|TRBJ1-5
CASRGGQGPQPQHF
TGTGCCAGCAGGGGGGGACAGGGCCCTCAGCCCCAGCATTTT
>TRBV2|.|.|TRBJ2-5
CASSPYHSRFQETQYF
TGTGCCAGCAGCCCTTATCACTCGCGTTTCCAAGAGACCCAGTACTTC
>TRBV2|.|.|TRBJ1-3
CASSLTGNTIYF
TGTGCCAGCAGTCTTACTGGAAACACCATATATTTT
>TRBV5-1|.|TRBD2|TRBJ2-2
CASSFLAGGQSGELFF
TGCGCCAGCAGCTTCCTAGCGGGAGGCCAGTCCGGGGAGCTGTTTTTT
>TRBV25-1|.|.|TRBJ2-7
CASSETQGTPYEQYF
TGTGCCAGCAGTGAGACACAGGGTACCCCCTACGAGCAGTACTTC
>TRBV18|.|TRBD1|TRBJ1-1
CASSPDRGRMGTEAFF
TGTGCCAGCTCACCCGACAGGGGGCGCATGGGCACTGAAGCTTTCTTT
>TRBV28|once|TRBD1|TRBJ1-2
CASSLEGGPNYGYTF
TGTGCCAGCAGTCTGGAAGGGGGCCCTAACTATGGCTACACCTTC
>TRBV5-1|medium-sized|TRBD1|TRBJ2-1
CASSSYSGTGHLNEQFF
TGCGCCAGCAGCTCCTACTCCGGGACAGGGCACCTCAATGAGCAGTTCTTC
>TRBV19|.|TRBD2|TRBJ2-3
CASSSSGLSIDTQYF
TGTGCCAGTAGTTCTAGCGGGCTTAGCATAGATACGCAGTATTTT
>TRBV7-9|.|TRBD1|TRBJ2-2
CASSSTGAGELFF
TGTGCCAGCAGCTCAACAGGGGCCGGGGAGCTGTTTTTT
>TRBV4-3|.|TRBD1|TRBJ1-4
CASSQSGTATNEKLFF
TGCGCCAGCAGCCAATCCGGGACAGCAACTAATGAAAAACTGTTTTTT
>TRBV9|once|TRBD1|TRBJ1-2
CASSAGDRGGEGYTF
TGTGCCAGCAGCGCAGGCGACAGGGGTGGCGAAGGCTACACCTTC
>TRBV5-7|few|TRBD2|TRBJ2-1
CASSSLRLAGLSSYNEQFF
TGTGCCAGCAGCTCGTTACGACTAGCGGGCTTGAGCTCCTACAATGAGCAGTTCTTC
>TRBV6-5|few|.|TRBJ1-1
CASRADSNTEAFF
TGTGCCAGCAGAGCTGACTCAAACACTGAAGCTTTCTTT
>TRBV4-1|.|.|TRBJ1-5
CASSQDNRENQPQHF
TGCGCCAGCAGCCAAGACAACAGGGAGAATCAGCCCCAGCATTTT
>TRBV4-1|.|.|TRBJ1-5
CASSRGGSQPQHF
TGCGCCAGCAGCCGCGGTGGGTCGCAGCCCCAGCATTTT
>TRBV5-1|few|.|TRBJ2-3
CASSDKGGVTQYF
TGCGCCAGCAGTGATAAAGGGGGGGTTACGCAGTATTTT